The next 17 T cell receptor beta chains were all read from a single sample in a study of technical replicates of blood from a few donors. TCRdb's table, derived via immunoSEQ multiplex PCR, lists solely in-frame clones and lacks some. The sample includes about 84,000 clones, roughly 93% of them seen just once. The material sequenced was T cells isolated from PBMCs. The receptors stem from a human donor in good health.

This clone came up once. The chain couples TRBV11-2 to TRBJ1-4, with D uncertain. The V end lost 3 bases, the J end lost 3 bases, and 11 bases lay between the germline ends. The CDR3 spans 15 residues. Germline V lookup: CDR1 SGHAT, CDR2 FQNNGV. The CDR3 sequence: CASSFHDSPNEKLFF. DNA for the CDR3: TGTGCCAGCAGCTTCCACGACTCACCTAATGAAAAACTGTTTTTT.

The table lists this clone with a count of one. The chain recombines TRBV9 with TRBJ1-2, with 12 bases that match TRBD1. J gave up 7 bases and V 4 bases, and 8 bases lay outside the gene matches. The CDR3 has 15 residues. Germline V gives CDR1 SGDLS, CDR2 YYNGEE. CDR3 in DNA: TGTGCCAGCAGCTTAACGGGACAGGGGGCCGGTGGCTACACCTTC. This sequence encodes CASSLTGQGAGGYTF. Complete variable domain (other parts from reference TRBV9 and TRBJ1-2): DSGVTQTPKHLITATGQRVTLRCSPRSGDLSVYWYQQSLDQGLQFLIQYYNGEERAKGNILERFSAQQFPDLHSELNLSSLELGDSALYFCASSLTGQGAGGYTFGSGTRLTVV.

This chain links TRBV23-1 with TRBJ2-7, with 10 bases that match TRBD1. TRBV23-1 is treated as an ORF (open reading frame) with a function not yet certain. V was pared by 1 base and J by 7 bases, with 16 bases of the junction left unmatched. This CDR3 comprises 18 residues. The DNA of the CDR3 is TGCGCCAGCAGTCAATTAGGGGGAACCGGGACAGGGGTATTGGAGCAGTACTTC. Translation: CASSQLGGTGTGVLEQYF.

CDR3: CASSGGFSYEQYF. CDR3 in DNA: TGTGCCAGCAGTGGAGGGTTCTCCTACGAGCAGTACTTC. The V call is TRBV2, the J call TRBJ2-7, with D perhaps matching TRBD2 (5 bases). Germline CDR1 is SNHLY and CDR2 is FYNNEI. The CDR3 is made up of 13 amino acids. V lost 4 bases and J lost 0, with 7 bases in between.

V is TRBV10-3 and J is TRBJ1-5; D is perhaps TRBD1 (6 bases). V was shortened by 5 bases and J by 4 bases, with 9 bases between the two germline ends. This CDR3 region has 13 residues. Germline V gene lookup returns CDR1 ENHRY and CDR2 SYGVKD. The CDR3 reads CAISQQGNQPQHF. CDR3 DNA sequence: TGTGCCATCAGTCAACAGGGTAATCAGCCCCAGCATTTT.

The chain is built from TRBV28 and TRBJ2-2; 10 nucleotides line up with TRBD1. V was clipped by 6 bases and J by 6 bases; unmatched bases: 1. This CDR3 is 13 amino acids long. Germline CDR1 reads MDHEN; CDR2 reads SYDVKM. This chain's CDR3 is CASSGTGAGELFF. The CDR3 DNA follows: TGTGCCAGCAGCGGGACAGGGGCCGGGGAGCTGTTTTTT.

The chain couples TRBV2 to TRBJ1-2, with 11 bases aligning to TRBD1. Unmatched junction bases numbered 10, after V lost 4 bases and J lost 3 bases. Germline loops: CDR1 SNHLY, CDR2 FYNNEI. The CDR3 totals 17 residues. The CDR3 here is CASSGRGQGDSDYGYTF. The CDR3 nucleotides read TGTGCCAGCAGTGGGCGGGGACAGGGGGATTCTGACTATGGCTACACCTTC.

This chain joins TRBV28 and TRBJ1-1, with unresolved D. Germline V CDR1 and CDR2: MDHEN, SYDVKM. V lost 2 bases, J lost 0 bases, and 16 bases lay in between. The CDR3 consists of 17 residues. In DNA, the CDR3 is TGTGCCAGCAGTTTAGAGCGGGGAGTATCAGTGAACACTGAAGCTTTCTTT. Translating gives CASSLERGVSVNTEAFF.

The CDR3 nucleotides are TGTGCCAGCAGTGACCCCGCTGTAAGCGGGAACTCCTACAATGAGCAGTTCTTC. Encoded protein: CASSDPAVSGNSYNEQFF. V gene TRBV25-1 combines with J gene TRBJ2-1; 7 nucleotides align to TRBD2. Per the germline V gene, CDR1 is MGHDK and CDR2 is SYGVNS. CDR3 size: 18 residues. V lost 3 bases and J lost 0; bases outside the gene matches: 11.

V is TRBV19 and J is TRBJ1-5, with D unresolved. From germline, CDR1 is LNHDA and CDR2 SQIVND (reference sequence). The CDR3 sequence is 15 residues long. The V end lost 5 bases, the J end lost 7 bases, and 18 bases lay between the germline ends. The CDR3 spells CASSAQQSSRQPQHF. The CDR3, as DNA: TGTGCCAGTAGTGCCCAACAATCGTCTAGGCAGCCCCAGCATTTT.

The chain employs TRBV7-9 and TRBJ1-5, with 7 bases fitting TRBD1. Germline loops: CDR1 SEHNR, CDR2 FQNEAQ (reference sequence). CDR3 length: 16 amino acids. The ends lost 4 bases at V and 0 bases at J; junction bases unmatched: 6. The CDR3 reads CASSSRDSHSNQPQHF. The DNA of the CDR3 is TGTGCCAGCAGCTCCCGGGACAGCCATAGCAATCAGCCCCAGCATTTT.

The chain carries TRBV10-1 and TRBJ1-5; perhaps TRBD1 as D (5 bases). This CDR3 contains 17 residues. V dropped 7 bases and J dropped 5 bases, with 24 bases sitting between them. Germline V CDR1 and CDR2: WNHNN, SYGVQD (reference sequence). The DNA for the CDR3 is TGCGCCAGCAAGGTGCAGGGCAGGACGACCTTGCATCAGCCCCAGCATTTT. Protein: CASKVQGRTTLHQPQHF.

The chain couples TRBV5-8 to TRBJ1-1; perhaps TRBD1 as D (6 bases). Germline values: CDR1 SGHTS, CDR2 YDEGEE. V was clipped by 7 bases and J by 5 bases, with 15 bases between them. CDR3 length: 13 residues. In nucleotides, the CDR3 is TGTGCCAGCTACCAAAGGGGGACAACTGAAGCTTTCTTT. The encoded protein is CASYQRGTTEAFF.

The V gene is TRBV29-1, the J gene TRBJ2-3; 8 nucleotides line up with TRBD2. The CDR3 sequence is 16 residues long. Looked up from germline, CDR1 is SQVTM and CDR2 is ANQGSEA. The V segment lost 1 base and the J segment 4 bases; nucleotides outside the gene matches: 10. CDR3 coding DNA: TGCAGCGTTGAAGCCCAGCGGGAGTTTGGGGCAGATACGCAGTATTTT. Amino acids: CSVEAQREFGADTQYF.

This sequence joins TRBV9 and TRBJ2-3, with 12 nucleotides matching TRBD2. After removal of 0 bases from V and 5 bases from J, the junction contained 4 bases not matched to a gene. The CDR3 has 16 residues. From germline, CDR1 is SGDLS and CDR2 YYNGEE. The chain's CDR3 is CASSVASGGAGDTQYF. The DNA of the CDR3 is TGTGCCAGCAGCGTAGCTAGCGGGGGGGCCGGAGATACGCAGTATTTT.

The chain couples TRBV15 to TRBJ1-5; weak D call: TRBD1 (6 bases). Germline loops: CDR1 LNHNV, CDR2 YYDKDF (reference sequence). Trimming stripped 4 bases from V and 7 bases from J, with 14 bases between. This CDR3 is built from 14 residues. CDR3 in amino acids: CATSITGQGQPQHF. CDR3 DNA sequence: TGTGCCACCAGCATCACGGGGCAGGGGCAGCCCCAGCATTTT.

This clone appeared once. For the CDR3, the DNA is TGCGCCAGCAGCTTGAGTCAGTTTGACTCCTACGAGCAGTACTTC. The encoded protein is CASSLSQFDSYEQYF. The rearrangement joins TRBV5-1 to TRBJ2-7, with D hard to call. Between the trimmed V and J ends, which lost 1 base and 0 bases, there was a span of 11 bases. The CDR3 extends over 15 amino acids. Germline V gene lookup returns CDR1 SGHRS and CDR2 YFSETQ.